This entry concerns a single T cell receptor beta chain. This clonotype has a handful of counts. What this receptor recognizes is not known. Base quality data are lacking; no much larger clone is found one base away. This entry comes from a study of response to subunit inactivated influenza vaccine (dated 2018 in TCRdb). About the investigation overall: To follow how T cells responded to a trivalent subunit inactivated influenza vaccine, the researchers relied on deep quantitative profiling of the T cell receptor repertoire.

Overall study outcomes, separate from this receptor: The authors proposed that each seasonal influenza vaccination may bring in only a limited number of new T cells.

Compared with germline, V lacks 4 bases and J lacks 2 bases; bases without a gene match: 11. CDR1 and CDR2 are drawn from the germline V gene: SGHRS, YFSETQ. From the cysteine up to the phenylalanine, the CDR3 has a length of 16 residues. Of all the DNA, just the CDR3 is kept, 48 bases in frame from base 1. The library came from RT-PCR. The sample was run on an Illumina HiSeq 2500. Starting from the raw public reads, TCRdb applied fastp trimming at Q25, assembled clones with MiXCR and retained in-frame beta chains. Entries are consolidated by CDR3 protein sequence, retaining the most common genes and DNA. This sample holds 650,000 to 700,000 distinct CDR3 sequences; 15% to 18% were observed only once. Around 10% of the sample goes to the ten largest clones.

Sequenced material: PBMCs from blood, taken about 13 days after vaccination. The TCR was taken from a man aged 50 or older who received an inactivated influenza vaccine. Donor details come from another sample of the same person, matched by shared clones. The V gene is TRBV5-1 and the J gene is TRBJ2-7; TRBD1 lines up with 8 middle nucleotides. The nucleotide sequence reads TGCGCCAGCAGCCCGAACCGTTTGGACAGGGCCTACGAGCAGTACTTC. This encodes CASSPNRLDRAYEQYF.